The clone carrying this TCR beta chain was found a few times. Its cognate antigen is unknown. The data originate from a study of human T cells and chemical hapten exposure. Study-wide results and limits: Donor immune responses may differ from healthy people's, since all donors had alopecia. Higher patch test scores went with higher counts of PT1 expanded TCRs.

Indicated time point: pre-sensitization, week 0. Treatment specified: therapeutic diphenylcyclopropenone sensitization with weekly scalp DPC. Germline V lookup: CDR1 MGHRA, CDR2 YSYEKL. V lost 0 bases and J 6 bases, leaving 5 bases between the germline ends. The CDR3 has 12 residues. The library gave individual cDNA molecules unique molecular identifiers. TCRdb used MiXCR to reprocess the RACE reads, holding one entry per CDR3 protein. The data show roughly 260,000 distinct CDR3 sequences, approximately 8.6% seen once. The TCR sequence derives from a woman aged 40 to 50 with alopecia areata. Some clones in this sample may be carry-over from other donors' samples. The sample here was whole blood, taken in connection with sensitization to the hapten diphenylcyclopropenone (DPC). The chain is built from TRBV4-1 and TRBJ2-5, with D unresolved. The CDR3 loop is CASSQDTKTQYF. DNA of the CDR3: TGCGCCAGCAGCCAAGATACCAAGACCCAGTACTTC.